What follows are 23 T cell receptor beta chains derived from one specimen sequenced in a study of CD8 T cells in ankylosing spondylitis. TCRdb redid the calling of the 5' RACE reads with MiXCR, one entry per CDR3 protein. The sample carries approximately 550,000 distinct CDR3 sequences, roughly 12% recorded once. Their recognized antigens are unknown. Broader study findings: Made up of eight highly homologous variants, a TCR beta motif appeared characteristic of ankylosing spondylitis blood.

Source material: blood, either unsorted or a sorted T cell fraction (not recorded which). These TCRs come from a male donor with ankylosing spondylitis.

This clonotype was counted between two and nine times. The rearrangement links TRBV4-1 to TRBJ2-7; no clear D. This CDR3 comprises 13 residues. V was clipped by 0 bases and J by 5 bases, with 8 bases between them. The germline V gene encodes CDR1 MGHRA and CDR2 YSYEKL. In DNA, the CDR3 is TGCGCCAGCAGCCAAGACTCTACCAACGAGCAGTACTTC. Protein sequence: CASSQDSTNEQYF.

This clonotype appeared a few times. The rearrangement links TRBV20-1 to TRBJ2-3, with D unclear. The V gene's germline CDR1 is DFQATT and CDR2 SNEGSKA (reference sequence). The CDR3 consists of 15 residues. The V end lost 0 bases, the J end lost 2 bases, and 12 bases lay between the germline ends. The CDR3 DNA follows: TGCAGTGCTAGAGATCTGGCCGGTCTCACAGATACGCAGTATTTT. Its translation: CSARDLAGLTDTQYF.

This clonotype was picked up many times. The J gene is TRBJ2-3, the V gene TRBV12-3 or TRBV12-4; the D is unclear. V dropped 1 base and J dropped 0 bases, with 8 bases sitting between them. The CDR3 extends over 15 amino acids. The CDR3 sequence: CASSLGQVSTDTQYF. CDR3 in DNA: TGTGCCAGCAGTTTAGGGCAGGTCAGCACAGATACGCAGTATTTT.

J is TRBJ2-2 and V is TRBV5-1, with D perhaps matching TRBD2 (5 bases). Germline V gene data show CDR1 as SGHRS and CDR2 as YFSETQ. Trimming removed 0 bases from V and 2 bases from J, with 17 bases in between. The CDR3 is 18 residues long. The CDR3 DNA sequence: TGCGCCAGCAGCTTGGGGGCCGGGATTAGCGTAAACACCGGGGAGCTGTTTTTT. Residues: CASSLGAGISVNTGELFF.

This clonotype turned up a few times. V and J are TRBV20-1 and TRBJ2-2; 10 bases fit TRBD2. Trimming cost V 2 bases and J 5 bases; bases outside gene matches: 5. The CDR3 covers 15 residues. Germline V gene sequence: CDR1 DFQATT, CDR2 SNEGSKA (reference sequence). CDR3 sequence reads: CSARRRAGGTGELFF. The CDR3, as DNA: TGCAGTGCTAGACGGCGAGCGGGAGGGACCGGGGAGCTGTTTTTT.

This clonotype was observed a few times. The chain has TRBV12-3 or TRBV12-4 and TRBJ1-2, with D tentatively TRBD1 (6 bases). Trimming removed 6 bases from V and 6 bases from J, with 14 bases in between. The CDR3 is 13 residues long. The CDR3 region is CASSPTGSNGYTF. The CDR3 DNA sequence: TGTGCCAGCAGCCCAACAGGGAGTAATGGCTACACCTTC.

This clonotype was counted only a few times. The J gene is TRBJ2-1, the V gene TRBV4-2; either TRBD1 or TRBD2 may supply D (6 bases each). CDR3 size: 13 residues. Trimming left V 6 bases short and J 7 bases short, with 13 bases between. From germline, CDR1 is LGHNA and CDR2 YNFKEQ. In DNA form, the CDR3 reads TGTGCCAGCAGGCTAGCGAGGGGGAATGAGCAGTTCTTC. Translated: CASRLARGNEQFF.

This clonotype was seen ten or more times. The rearrangement uses TRBV2 and TRBJ2-5; the D is unclear. Germline-derived CDR1 and CDR2 are SNHLY and FYNNEI. CDR3 size: 10 residues. V was shortened by 1 base and J by 6 bases, with 0 bases between the two germline ends. The CDR3 reads CASSEETQYF. As DNA, the CDR3 is TGTGCCAGCAGTGAAGAGACCCAGTACTTC.

The V and J genes are TRBV5-6 and TRBJ2-5; 11 bases are shared with TRBD1. Germline CDR1 SGHDT, CDR2 YYEEEE. The CDR3 is made up of 16 amino acids. V lost 3 bases, J lost 5 bases, and 9 bases stayed unmatched. The CDR3 region is CASSSGQGARVETQYF. In nucleotides, the CDR3 is TGTGCCAGCAGCTCTGGACAGGGGGCGCGGGTTGAGACCCAGTACTTC. The full variable domain, with the rest looked up from reference TRBV5-6 and TRBJ2-5, is DAGVTQSPTHLIKTRGQQVTLRCSPKSGHDTVSWYQQALGQGPQFIFQYYEEEERQRGNFPDRFSGHQFPNYSSELNVNALLLGDSALYLCASSSGQGARVETQYFGPGTRLLVL.

This clonotype was seen ten or more times. This rearrangement joins TRBV12-3 or TRBV12-4 to TRBJ2-1; either TRBD1 or TRBD2 may fit D (5 bases each). The V end lost 2 bases, the J end lost 6 bases, and 8 bases lay between the germline ends. This CDR3 comprises 13 residues. The CDR3: CASSLPGGNEQFF. CDR3 sequence (DNA): TGTGCCAGCAGTTTACCTGGGGGCAATGAGCAGTTCTTC.

This chain uses TRBV7-2 with TRBJ2-2; D gene unclear. The germline V gene encodes CDR1 SGHTA and CDR2 FQGNSA. The ends were cut back, 4 bases at V and 4 bases at J, with 10 bases in the middle. The CDR3 extends over 14 amino acids. The CDR3 DNA follows: TGTGCCAGCAGCTCTAAAGTGCGCACCGGGGAGCTGTTTTTT. It encodes CASSSKVRTGELFF.

This clonotype has a handful of counts. The chain employs TRBV2 and TRBJ2-1, with a possible D match to TRBD2 (5 bases). The CDR3 spans 15 residues. The germline V gene has CDR1 SNHLY and CDR2 FYNNEI. Trimming pared 6 bases from V and 7 bases from J, leaving 19 bases between. The CDR3 nucleotides read TGTGCCAGCAGCCAGGTTAGCGTTAAGGTGAATGAGCAGTTCTTC. It specifies CASSQVSVKVNEQFF.

V usage is TRBV12-3 or TRBV12-4 and J usage is TRBJ2-3; 7 bases are a match to TRBD2. The CDR3 loop spans 16 amino acids. V was clipped by 2 bases and J by 5 bases; unmatched bases: 10. The CDR3: CASSLSLAATVDTQYF. In DNA, the CDR3 is TGTGCCAGCAGTTTATCGCTAGCGGCGACCGTAGATACGCAGTATTTT.

This clonotype was picked up a small number of times. The chain recombines TRBV20-1 with TRBJ2-1, with TRBD2 matching 8 bases. The J segment lost 6 bases and the V segment lost 6 bases, leaving 13 bases of the junction unmatched. The germline V gene has CDR1 DFQATT and CDR2 SNEGSKA (reference sequence). This CDR3 has 15 residues. The CDR3 spells CSAPSGSRPTNEQFF. The CDR3 DNA follows: TGCAGTGCCCCAAGCGGGAGCAGACCCACCAATGAGCAGTTCTTC.

This clonotype was detected a few times. The chain links TRBV15 to TRBJ2-7; D not certain. The germline gives CDR1 LNHNV, CDR2 YYDKDF (reference sequence). Between the trimmed V and J ends, which lost 1 base and 6 bases, there was a span of 13 bases. The CDR3 runs to 14 residues. The CDR3: CATSRVGNLREQYF. Here the CDR3 DNA reads TGTGCCACCAGCAGAGTAGGGAACCTCCGCGAGCAGTACTTC.

This clonotype showed up many times. The chain employs TRBV4-1 and TRBJ1-1, with a tentative D call TRBD1 (5 bases). The CDR3 sequence is 13 residues long. Germline CDR1 and CDR2: MGHRA and YSYEKL. Trimming took off 3 bases at V and 7 bases at J, with 12 bases between the two ends. The CDR3 DNA reads TGCGCCAGCAGCCAGGGATGGGGGTATGAAGCTTTCTTT. Encoded protein: CASSQGWGYEAFF.

This clonotype was observed many times. CDR3 nucleotides: TGCAGTGCTAGAGGAGGGGGCAGCAATCAGCCCCAGCATTTT. The encoded protein is CSARGGGSNQPQHF. The chain employs TRBV20-1 and TRBJ1-5; 7 positions match TRBD1. The germline gives CDR1 DFQATT, CDR2 SNEGSKA (reference sequence). V shed 1 base, J shed 1 base, and the junction held 1 base outside the gene matches. This CDR3 is 14 amino acids long.

This clonotype was seen more than once but under ten times. V gene TRBV4-1 combines with J gene TRBJ1-5; D not resolved. The CDR3 consists of 14 residues. Germline lookup yields CDR1 MGHRA and CDR2 YSYEKL. V was trimmed by 1 base and J by 1 base, leaving 5 bases between them. The CDR3 DNA is TGCGCCAGCAGCCAAGCAGAAAGCAATCAGCCCCAGCATTTT. This translates into CASSQAESNQPQHF.

This clonotype was found many times. J is TRBJ1-1 and V is TRBV12-3 or TRBV12-4; D not resolved. This CDR3 has 14 residues. Trimming took 1 base from V and 10 from J, leaving 16 bases between them. CDR3 protein: CASSLEPLWRGAFF. The DNA of the CDR3 is TGTGCCAGCAGTTTAGAACCCCTTTGGCGGGGAGCTTTCTTT.

The sample holds a few counts of this clonotype. V usage is TRBV24-1 and J usage is TRBJ2-1, with 10 positions matching TRBD1. The J segment lost 6 bases and the V segment lost 2 bases, leaving 6 bases of the junction unmatched. This CDR3 is built from 16 residues. Germline V gene lookup returns CDR1 KGHDR and CDR2 SFDVKD. The CDR3 sequence is CATSDSGTGERNEQFF. CDR3 DNA sequence: TGTGCCACCAGTGATTCCGGGACAGGGGAACGCAATGAGCAGTTCTTC.

This clonotype was detected a few times. J is TRBJ1-3 and V is TRBV3-1; 8 bases map to TRBD1. The germline V gene encodes CDR1 LGHDT and CDR2 YNNKEL (reference sequence). V trimming: 2 bases; J trimming: 4 bases; junction bases outside the gene matches: 7. There are 16 residues in the CDR3. CDR3 residues: CASSQFLTGAGNTIYF. The CDR3 DNA reads as TGTGCCAGCAGCCAATTCCTGACAGGGGCAGGAAACACCATATATTTT.

This clonotype was detected a few times. V is TRBV20-1 and J is TRBJ2-7; D is unclear. V gave up 7 bases and J gave up 2 bases, with 12 bases separating them. There are 12 residues in the CDR3. Germline V CDR1 and CDR2: DFQATT, SNEGSKA (reference sequence). CDR3 DNA sequence: TGCAGTGTACAGTCCGGGCCCTACGAGCAGTACTTC. This translates into CSVQSGPYEQYF.

This clonotype was seen repeatedly, ten times or more. V is TRBV12-3 or TRBV12-4 and J is TRBJ1-5, with a weak D call TRBD1 (5 bases). The V end was cut by 5 bases, the J end by 7 bases, with 15 bases between. This CDR3 has 14 residues. Here the CDR3 DNA reads TGTGCCAGCAGTCCGCGTCGGGGGGAGCAGCCCCAGCATTTT. Translation gives CASSPRRGEQPQHF.